Described below is a single T cell receptor beta chain sequence and its context. Its matching antigen is unknown. Germline trimming cut 5 bases from V and 8 bases from J; bases unmatched to any gene: 8. Germline V gene sequence: CDR1 SEHNR, CDR2 FQNEAQ (reference sequence). The CDR3 is made up of 15 amino acids. This record belongs to a study of beta chain features in type 1 diabetes. Regarding the study as a whole: Among all four CD4+ subsets, Type 1 diabetes patients had TCRB CDR3s that were moderately but significantly shorter.

The whole isolated RNA underwent reverse transcription, so sequencing captured expressed TCRB transcripts. Clones were sequenced by immunoSEQ multiplex PCR, and TCRdb holds only the in-frame ones, with some missing. The table records roughly 240,000 clones, around 24% of them present only once. Sequenced input: naive CD4+ T cells from blood. The sequence was obtained from a woman aged 30 to 39 with type 1 diabetes. This sequence joins TRBV7-9 and TRBJ2-4; 11 nucleotides line up with TRBD1. CDR3 amino acids: CASSQQGQGVDIQYF. The CDR3, as DNA: TGTGCCAGCAGCCAACAGGGACAGGGGGTCGACATTCAGTACTTC. Combining the CDR3 with reference TRBV7-9 and TRBJ2-4 gives the whole variable domain DTGVSQNPRHKITKRGQNVTFRCDPISEHNRLYWYRQTLGQGPEFLTYFQNEAQLEKSRLLSDRFSAERPKGSFSTLEIQRTEQGDSAMYLCASSQQGQGVDIQYFGAGTRLSVL.